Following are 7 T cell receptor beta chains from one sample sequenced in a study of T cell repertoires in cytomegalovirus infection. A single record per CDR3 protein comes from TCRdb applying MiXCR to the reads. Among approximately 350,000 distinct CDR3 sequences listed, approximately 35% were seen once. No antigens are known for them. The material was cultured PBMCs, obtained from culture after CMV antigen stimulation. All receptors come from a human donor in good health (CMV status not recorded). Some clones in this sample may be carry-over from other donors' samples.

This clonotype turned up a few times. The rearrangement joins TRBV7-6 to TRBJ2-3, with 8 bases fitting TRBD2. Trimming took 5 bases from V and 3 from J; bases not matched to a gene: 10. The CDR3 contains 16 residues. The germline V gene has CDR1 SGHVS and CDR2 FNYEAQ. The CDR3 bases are TGTGCCAGCAGCCCCCCCCTCGGGAGGGAAACAGATACGCAGTATTTT. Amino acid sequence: CASSPPLGRETDTQYF.

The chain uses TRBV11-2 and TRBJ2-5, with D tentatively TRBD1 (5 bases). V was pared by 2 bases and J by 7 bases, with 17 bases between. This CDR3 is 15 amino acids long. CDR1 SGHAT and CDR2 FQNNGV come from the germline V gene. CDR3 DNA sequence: TGTGCCAGCAGCTTATACGGGCTGGGGCAGGTGACCCAGTACTTC. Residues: CASSLYGLGQVTQYF.

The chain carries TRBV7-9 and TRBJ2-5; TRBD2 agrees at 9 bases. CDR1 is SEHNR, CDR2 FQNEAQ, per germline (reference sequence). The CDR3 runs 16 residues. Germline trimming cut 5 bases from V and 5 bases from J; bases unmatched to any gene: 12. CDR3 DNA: TGTGCCAGCAGCGCCCGACGGGTAGCGGGAGTTGAGACCCAGTACTTC. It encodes CASSARRVAGVETQYF. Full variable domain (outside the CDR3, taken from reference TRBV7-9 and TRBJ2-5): DTGVSQNPRHKITKRGQNVTFRCDPISEHNRLYWYRQTLGQGPEFLTYFQNEAQLEKSRLLSDRFSAERPKGSFSTLEIQRTEQGDSAMYLCASSARRVAGVETQYFGPGTRLLVL.

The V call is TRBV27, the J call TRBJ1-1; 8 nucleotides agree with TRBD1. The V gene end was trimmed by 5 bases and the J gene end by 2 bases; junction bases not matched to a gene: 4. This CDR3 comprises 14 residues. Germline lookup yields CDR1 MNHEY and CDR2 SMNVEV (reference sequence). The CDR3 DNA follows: TGTGCCAGCAGTGGGGACAGGTCCAACACTGAAGCTTTCTTT. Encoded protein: CASSGDRSNTEAFF.

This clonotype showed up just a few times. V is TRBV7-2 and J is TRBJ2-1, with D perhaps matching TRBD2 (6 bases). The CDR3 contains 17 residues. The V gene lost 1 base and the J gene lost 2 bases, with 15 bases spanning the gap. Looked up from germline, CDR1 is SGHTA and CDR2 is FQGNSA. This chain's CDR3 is CASSLGRMGLTYNEQFF. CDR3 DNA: TGTGCCAGCAGCTTAGGTCGTATGGGACTCACCTACAATGAGCAGTTCTTC.

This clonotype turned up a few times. CDR3 in amino acids: CASSQVTNPYNEQFF. The DNA for the CDR3 is TGCGCCAGCAGCCAAGTAACCAATCCCTACAATGAGCAGTTCTTC. J is TRBJ2-1 and V is TRBV4-3; D unresolved. The CDR3 is 15 residues long. V lost 1 base and J 2 bases, leaving 9 bases between the germline ends. Germline values: CDR1 LGHNA, CDR2 YSLEER.

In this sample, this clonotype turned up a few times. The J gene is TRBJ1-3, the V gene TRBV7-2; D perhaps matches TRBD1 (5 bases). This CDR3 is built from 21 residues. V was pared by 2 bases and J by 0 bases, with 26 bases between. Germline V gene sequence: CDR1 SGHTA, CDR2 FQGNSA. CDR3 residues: CASSLRSTRGALASSGNTIYF. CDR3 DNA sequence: TGTGCCAGCAGCTTACGCTCTACGAGGGGCGCCCTTGCTTCCTCTGGAAACACCATATATTTT.